The 21 T cell receptor beta chains in this list originate from one sample, sequenced in a study of Ad26.COV2.S vaccination and SARS-CoV-2 variants. Regarding treatment: 15 to 20 received Ad26.COV2.S at low or high dose, single or two shots; several received placebo; per-sample allocation not given. Vaccine and placebo recipients were sampled on day 63 after the first injection. Assay used: immunoSEQ multiplex PCR; TCRdb lists only in-frame clones, some missing. The sample has approximately 300,000 clones, 85% to 90% seen once. The material sequenced was peripheral blood, taken in a trial of Ad26.COV2.S vaccine versus placebo. Receptor source: a person between 18 and 65 years old who received the Ad26.COV2.S COVID-19 vaccine or a placebo.

This clone was detected only once. The rearrangement joins TRBV18 to TRBJ1-4; D gene uncertain. Trimming took 1 base from V and 2 from J, leaving 8 bases between them. Germline CDR1 KGHSH, CDR2 LQKENI. The CDR3 consists of 15 residues. In DNA form, the CDR3 reads TGTGCCAGCTCACCACAGGGTAGCACTAATGAAAAACTGTTTTTT. As protein: CASSPQGSTNEKLFF.

The chain couples TRBV19 to TRBJ2-2; D perhaps matches TRBD1 (5 bases). The germline V and J ends were trimmed by 2 bases and 0 bases, with 10 bases remaining between them. The germline V gene encodes CDR1 LNHDA and CDR2 SQIVND (reference sequence). The CDR3 sequence is 16 residues long. CDR3 coding DNA: TGTGCCAGTAGTATAAGGGCAGGGACGAACACCGGGGAGCTGTTTTTT. Amino acid sequence: CASSIRAGTNTGELFF.

The chain recombines TRBV6-6 with TRBJ1-1; D ambiguous. Germline V gene sequence: CDR1 MNHNY, CDR2 SVGAGI (reference sequence). CDR3 size: 15 residues. V shed 2 bases and J shed 0 bases, with 10 bases lying between them. CDR3 sequence: CASSYLLELNTEAFF. As DNA, the CDR3 is TGTGCCAGCAGTTACCTCCTAGAGTTGAACACTGAAGCTTTCTTT.

The J gene is TRBJ2-5, the V gene TRBV19, with TRBD1 as a possible D gene (6 bases). This CDR3 region has 14 residues. V was shortened by 1 base and J by 5 bases, with 11 bases between the two germline ends. Germline lookup yields CDR1 LNHDA and CDR2 SQIVND (reference sequence). In nucleotides, the CDR3 is TGTGCCAGTAGTATAGGGACAGCCCGCGAGACCCAGTACTTC. This gives the protein CASSIGTARETQYF. Full variable domain (outside the CDR3, taken from reference TRBV19 and TRBJ2-5): DGGITQSPKYLFRKEGQNVTLSCEQNLNHDAMYWYRQDPGQGLRLIYYSQIVNDFQKGDIAEGYSVSREKKESFPLTVTSAQKNPTAFYLCASSIGTARETQYFGPGTRLLVL.

This chain links TRBV5-4 with TRBJ1-1, with a tentative D call TRBD1 (5 bases). The CDR3 is 14 amino acids. V lost 4 bases and J 4 bases, leaving 14 bases between the germline ends. CDR1 and CDR2 (germline): SGHNT, YYREEE (reference sequence). CDR3 sequence reads: CASSGKPGGTEAFF. CDR3 DNA sequence: TGTGCCAGCAGCGGAAAACCGGGGGGCACTGAAGCTTTCTTT. Drawing the rest from reference TRBV5-4 and TRBJ1-1, the complete variable domain is ETGVTQSPTHLIKTRGQQVTLRCSSQSGHNTVSWYQQALGQGPQFIFQYYREEENGRGNFPPRFSGLQFPNYSSELNVNALELDDSALYLCASSGKPGGTEAFFGQGTRLTVV.

This clone was observed a handful of times. V gene TRBV7-6 combines with J gene TRBJ1-2, with 8 bases aligning to TRBD1. The V segment lost 5 bases and the J segment 1 base; nucleotides outside the gene matches: 12. The CDR3 has 17 residues. Germline assignment: CDR1 SGHVS and CDR2 FNYEAQ. Here the CDR3 reads CASSPADPGGSNYGYTF. The DNA for the CDR3 is TGTGCCAGCAGCCCCGCCGATCCAGGGGGCAGTAACTATGGCTACACCTTC.

The chain employs TRBV4-2 and TRBJ1-2; D remains ambiguous. The length of the CDR3 is 14 residues. V was clipped by 1 base and J by 5 bases, with 11 bases between them. CDR1 LGHNA and CDR2 YNFKEQ come from the germline V gene. The CDR3, as DNA: TGTGCCAGCAGCCAAGGTGTGGGCTCGTATGGCTACACCTTC. Encoded protein: CASSQGVGSYGYTF.

This clone was seen more than once but under ten times. The J gene is TRBJ2-7, the V gene TRBV6-2 or TRBV6-3; D is unclear. This CDR3 comprises 12 residues. Germline-derived CDR1 and CDR2 are MNHEY and SVGEGT. V was trimmed by 5 bases and J by 4 bases, leaving 9 bases between them. CDR3 nucleotide sequence: TGTGCCAGCAGTCGCCAGGCATACGAGCAGTACTTC. It encodes CASSRQAYEQYF.

The gene calls are TRBV5-1 and TRBJ2-3; no clear D gene. Deletions cut 4 bases from V and 3 bases from J, with 15 bases between. This CDR3 is built from 15 residues. Per the germline V gene, CDR1 is SGHRS and CDR2 is YFSETQ. CDR3 DNA: TGCGCCAGCAGCGGTTTACCTGCTAGGACAGATACGCAGTATTTT. This encodes CASSGLPARTDTQYF.

This chain links TRBV18 with TRBJ2-1; no reliable D call. Germline CDR1 reads KGHSH; CDR2 reads LQKENI. This CDR3 region has 17 residues. V shed 5 bases and J shed 0 bases, with 17 bases lying between them. The CDR3 sequence: CASSKAYQVSSYNEQFF. The CDR3 DNA is TGTGCCAGCTCAAAAGCCTATCAGGTTAGCTCCTACAATGAGCAGTTCTTC.

The chain recombines TRBV7-9 with TRBJ1-1, with a weak D call TRBD1 (5 bases). The CDR3 covers 15 residues. Germline V CDR1 and CDR2: SEHNR, FQNEAQ (reference sequence). The V end was cut by 7 bases, the J end by 0 bases, with 15 bases between. Here the CDR3 DNA reads TGTGCCAGCAACTTCCGGGGGGGTCTGAACACTGAAGCTTTCTTT. Amino acid sequence: CASNFRGGLNTEAFF.

The chain carries TRBV6-5 and TRBJ2-7; tentatively, D is TRBD2 (6 bases). The CDR3 totals 11 residues. Trimming removed 6 bases at V and 5 bases at J, with 8 bases between. The germline CDR1 and CDR2 sequences are MNHEY and SVGAGI. CDR3 nucleotide sequence: TGTGCCAGCAGACGGGGGAACGAGCAGTACTTC. Amino acid sequence: CASRRGNEQYF.

CDR3 residues: CASSLLGGDTEAFF. As DNA, the CDR3 is TGTGCCAGCAGCTTGTTGGGAGGGGACACTGAAGCTTTCTTT. The rearrangement links TRBV7-2 to TRBJ1-1; tentatively, D is TRBD1 (5 bases). V dropped 3 bases and J dropped 3 bases, with 11 bases sitting between them. The germline CDR1 and CDR2 sequences are SGHTA and FQGNSA. CDR3 length: 14 residues.

V usage is TRBV6-6 and J usage is TRBJ1-4; no definite D call. Trimming took off 6 bases at V and 8 bases at J, with 7 bases between the two ends. The length of the CDR3 is 11 residues. The germline gives CDR1 MNHNY, CDR2 SVGAGI (reference sequence). CDR3 in amino acids: CASRREEKLFF. CDR3 sequence (DNA): TGTGCCAGCAGAAGGGAAGAAAAACTGTTTTTT.

The CDR3 nucleotides are TGTGCCAGCAGCCAAGGGGGCGGTAGCACAGATACGCAGTATTTT. Translated: CASSQGGGSTDTQYF. The chain carries TRBV3-1 (or the pseudogene TRBV3-2) and TRBJ2-3; possible D gene TRBD1, 5 bases. The CDR3 is 15 residues long. Germline-derived CDR1 and CDR2 are LGHDT and YNNKEL (reference sequence). V lost 1 base and J 0 bases, leaving 8 bases between the germline ends.

This clone was observed a single time. The chain uses TRBV5-1 and TRBJ2-3; D unclear. The CDR3 is 15 residues long. Germline lookup yields CDR1 SGHRS and CDR2 YFSETQ. V lost 4 bases and J lost 1, with 13 bases in between. DNA of the CDR3: TGCGCCAGCAGCGACCTAAAGCGTGGCACAGATACGCAGTATTTT. Residues: CASSDLKRGTDTQYF.

The chain links TRBV6-5 to TRBJ2-1; possibly TRBD2 for D (6 bases). The CDR3 has 15 amino acids. V was trimmed by 6 bases and J by 1 base, leaving 13 bases between them. Germline CDR1 is MNHEY and CDR2 is SVGAGI. CDR3 protein: CASRADGGSYNEQFF. The CDR3 DNA reads TGTGCCAGCAGGGCCGACGGGGGATCCTACAATGAGCAGTTCTTC.

This clone was detected only once. The chain couples TRBV19 to TRBJ1-5; D remains unclear. The V and J ends lost 2 bases and 2 bases respectively, with 4 bases between them. Germline V gene data show CDR1 as LNHDA and CDR2 as SQIVND (reference sequence). The CDR3 has 13 amino acids. This chain's CDR3 is CASSIIGNQPQHF. The CDR3 DNA sequence: TGTGCCAGTAGTATAATCGGCAATCAGCCCCAGCATTTT.

V and J are TRBV7-9 and TRBJ1-6; 8 bases are a match to TRBD1. Germline loops: CDR1 SEHNR, CDR2 FQNEAQ (reference sequence). Trimming removed 8 bases from V and 10 bases from J; junction bases left unmatched: 4. This CDR3 is 12 amino acids long. The CDR3 spells CASGQGGSPLHF. The CDR3 DNA is TGTGCCAGCGGACAGGGAGGGTCACCCCTCCACTTT.

This clone was observed once. This chain connects TRBV4-1 to TRBJ1-1; unclear D gene. V was shortened by 5 bases and J by 5 bases, with 21 bases between the two germline ends. The CDR3 has 16 amino acids. Germline V gene lookup returns CDR1 MGHRA and CDR2 YSYEKL. The DNA of the CDR3 is TGCGCCAGCAGCACACACTTGGCCCCACTAAAGACTGAAGCTTTCTTT. Its translation is CASSTHLAPLKTEAFF.

The rearrangement joins TRBV7-2 to TRBJ2-5; 10 bases fit TRBD1. The CDR3 loop spans 15 amino acids. Per the germline V gene, CDR1 is SGHTA and CDR2 is FQGNSA. V was clipped by 5 bases and J by 5 bases; unmatched bases: 8. The CDR3 nucleotides are TGTGCCAGCAGCCCCCGGACAGGGGGAGGTGAGACCCAGTACTTC. Protein: CASSPRTGGGETQYF.